This T cell receptor beta chain came from a study of Graves' ophthalmopathy and Graves' hyperthyroidism. The J segment lost 6 bases and the V segment lost 4 bases, leaving 7 bases of the junction unmatched. The CDR3 runs 14 residues. Germline V gene lookup returns CDR1 KGHSH and CDR2 LQKENI. Amplification of TCR beta CDR3 regions used RNA transcripts. Second-round multiplex PCR followed a first-round RT-PCR using HTBI primers. In TCRdb, the multiplex PCR reads were re-called with MiXCR into one record per CDR3 protein. Of 400,000 to 450,000 distinct CDR3 sequences in the sample, roughly 21% are singletons; the top ten hold 2.5% to 3.5%. Each hyperthyroidism patient was newly diagnosed, with under 2 months' duration, and aged 18 to 65.

Sequencing was performed on peripheral blood. The V gene is TRBV18, the J gene TRBJ2-7; 9 positions match TRBD1. The clonotype originates from a woman younger than 30 with stable Graves' hyperthyroidism. CDR3 sequence (DNA): TGTGCCAGCTCACAGGGACAGGGAACGGGCGAGCAGTACTTC. Protein: CASSQGQGTGEQYF.